There are many counts of the clone carrying this T cell receptor beta chain. The target antigen is unknown. The data are from a study of spatial heterogeneity in lung cancer. Whole-study results and caveats: Relative to follow-up, resection was when ubiquitous expanded tumor TCRs appeared more in blood.

Documented time point: sample taken at primary tumor resection. The sequenced material consisted of unsorted whole RNA from tumor, nontumor lung or frozen PBMC. Samples came from around 70 TRACERx patients with untreated early-stage lung cancer. The germline V gene encodes CDR1 LGHNT and CDR2 FRNRAP. The CDR3 covers 11 residues. The V gene lost 1 base and the J gene lost 8 bases, with 3 bases spanning the gap. In the library, each TCR cDNA molecule bore its own unique molecular identifier. TCRdb reanalysed the 5' RACE reads using MiXCR and keeps one entry per CDR3 protein. The data contain about 38,000 distinct CDR3 sequences, less than 5.5% of them singletons.

The material was PBMCs, obtained at surgery. The receptor comes from a female donor with early-stage non-small cell lung cancer. J is TRBJ2-1 and V is TRBV12-5; D remains unclear. DNA of the CDR3: TGTGCTAGTGGTTTGGGATATGAGCAGTTCTTC. Translation: CASGLGYEQFF.